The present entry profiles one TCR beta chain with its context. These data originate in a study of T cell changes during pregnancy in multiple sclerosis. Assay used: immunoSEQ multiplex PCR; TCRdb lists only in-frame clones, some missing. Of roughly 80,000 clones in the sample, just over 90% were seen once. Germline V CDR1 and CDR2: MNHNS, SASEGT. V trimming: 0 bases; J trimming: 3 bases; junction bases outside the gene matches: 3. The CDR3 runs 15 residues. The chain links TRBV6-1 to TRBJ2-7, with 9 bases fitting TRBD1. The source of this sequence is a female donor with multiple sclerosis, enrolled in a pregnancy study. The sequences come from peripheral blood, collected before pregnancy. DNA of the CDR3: TGTGCCAGCAGTGAAGCTCCGGGACAGGGCTACGAGCAGTACTTC. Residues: CASSEAPGQGYEQYF.